The next 30 T cell receptor beta chains were all read from a single sample in a study of T-cell reconstitution after alpha-beta-depleted transplantation in children. Researchers prepared the TCRbeta library using unique molecular identifiers, the study reports. TCRdb used MiXCR to reprocess the PCR reads, holding one entry per CDR3 protein. This sample yields hundreds of thousands of distinct CDR3 sequences, of which roughly 11% are seen a single time; 28% belongs to the top ten. This sample comprised PBMCs, obtained before TCRalphabeta/CD19-depleted stem cell transplant. These receptors all stem from a child younger than two with acute myeloid leukemia, due to receive a stem cell transplant.

This clonotype occurred many times. The chain recombines TRBV5-1 with TRBJ2-6; D not certain. Germline values: CDR1 SGHRS, CDR2 YFSETQ. Trimming took 2 bases from V and 3 from J, leaving 6 bases between them. The CDR3 has 14 amino acids. CDR3: CASSLTVGANVLTF. CDR3 coding DNA: TGCGCCAGCAGCTTAACGGTTGGGGCCAACGTCCTGACTTTC.

V gene TRBV2 combines with J gene TRBJ1-5; D is uncertain. CDR1 is SNHLY and CDR2 is FYNNEI in the germline V gene. The CDR3 is 15 residues long. V was clipped by 7 bases and J by 0 bases, with 13 bases between them. CDR3 in amino acids: CASMESRYSNQPQHF. CDR3 DNA: TGTGCCAGCATGGAGTCCAGATATAGCAATCAGCCCCAGCATTTT.

This clonotype has ten or more counts. In DNA, the CDR3 is TGCAGTGCTAGCGGGGGACTAGTACACTACGAGCAGTACTTC. Its protein product is CSASGGLVHYEQYF. V usage is TRBV20-1 and J usage is TRBJ2-7; TRBD2 aligns across 8 bases. The germline V gene encodes CDR1 DFQATT and CDR2 SNEGSKA (reference sequence). The V gene end was trimmed by 3 bases and the J gene end by 3 bases; junction bases not matched to a gene: 7. The CDR3 contains 14 residues.

This clonotype was seen repeatedly, ten times or more. The V and J genes are TRBV20-1 and TRBJ1-5, with 8 bases fitting TRBD1. There are 16 residues in the CDR3. From germline, CDR1 is DFQATT and CDR2 SNEGSKA (reference sequence). Germline trimming cut 4 bases from V and 0 bases from J; bases unmatched to any gene: 8. CDR3 in DNA: TGCAGTGCTATAACGGACAGGGAGGCTAGCAATCAGCCCCAGCATTTT. Protein: CSAITDREASNQPQHF.

This clonotype has a count of ten or more. The chain is built from TRBV9 and TRBJ2-6; D is ambiguous. CDR1 and CDR2 from the germline V gene are SGDLS and YYNGEE. The CDR3 extends over 15 amino acids. Trimming took 3 bases from V and 3 from J, leaving 10 bases between them. CDR3 sequence reads: CASSARPGGANVLTF. The CDR3 nucleotides read TGTGCCAGCAGCGCCCGTCCGGGTGGGGCCAACGTCCTGACTTTC.

This clonotype was picked up a small number of times. The gene calls are TRBV5-1 and TRBJ2-1, with a weak D call TRBD2 (6 bases). CDR3 length: 16 amino acids. Germline V gene sequence: CDR1 SGHRS, CDR2 YFSETQ. Trimming removed 3 bases at V and 7 bases at J, with 20 bases between. The CDR3 sequence: CASSSTERAGRNEQFF. The CDR3 coding sequence is TGCGCCAGCAGCTCGACAGAGCGGGCGGGGAGGAATGAGCAGTTCTTC.

This clonotype was counted many times. CDR3 coding DNA: TGTGCCAGCAGCGCCAGGGGGCATCCCCTCCACTTT. Its protein is CASSARGHPLHF. The chain couples TRBV7-2 to TRBJ1-6, with 8 positions matching TRBD1. Per germline, CDR1 SGHTA and CDR2 FQGNSA. This CDR3 spans 12 amino acids. V shed 5 bases, J shed 13 bases, and the junction held 4 bases outside the gene matches.

This clonotype came up many times. This chain uses TRBV20-1 with TRBJ2-7, with 8 bases lining up with TRBD2. Germline V CDR1 and CDR2: DFQATT, SNEGSKA (reference sequence). The CDR3 covers 13 residues. The CDR3 is CSATPGLGYEQYF. CDR3 DNA: TGCAGCGCCACGCCGGGACTAGGCTACGAGCAGTACTTC.

At least ten counts were recorded for this clonotype. CDR3 loop: CAISDGGARDTQYF. The CDR3 DNA reads TGTGCCATCAGTGATGGCGGGGCCCGGGATACGCAGTATTTT. The V call is TRBV10-3, the J call TRBJ2-3, with D perhaps TRBD2 (6 bases). The germline V gene has CDR1 ENHRY and CDR2 SYGVKD. This CDR3 comprises 14 residues. Trimming took 3 bases from V and 6 from J, leaving 13 bases between them.

This clonotype was seen more than once but under ten times. This may come from a read error, since a much larger clone is one base off. This chain joins TRBV7-9 and TRBJ2-7; maybe TRBD1 (7 bases). Germline V gene lookup returns CDR1 SEHNR and CDR2 FQNEAQ (reference sequence). This CDR3 contains 14 residues. The CDR3, as DNA: TGTGCCAGCAGCCTTCTGAGACAGGGAGGCGAGCAGTGCTTC. Residues: CASSLLRQGGEQCF. Complete variable domain (other parts from reference TRBV7-9 and TRBJ2-7): DTGVSQNPRHKITKRGQNVTFRCDPISEHNRLYWYRQTLGQGPEFLTYFQNEAQLEKSRLLSDRFSAERPKGSFSTLEIQRTEQGDSAMYLCASSLLRQGGEQCFGPGTRLTVT.

In its sample, this clonotype was seen a few times. The V call is TRBV6-1, the J call TRBJ2-7; 9 bases map to TRBD1. The CDR3 runs 15 residues. Unmatched junction bases numbered 5, after V lost 3 bases and J lost 2 bases. Germline CDR1 and CDR2: MNHNS and SASEGT. In nucleotides, the CDR3 is TGTGCCAGCAGTGACTGGGGGACAGGGACCTACGAGCAGTACTTC. It specifies CASSDWGTGTYEQYF.

This clonotype has a count of ten or more. V is TRBV12-3 or TRBV12-4 and J is TRBJ2-2; D is unresolved. Trimming removed 6 bases at V and 4 bases at J, with 12 bases between. The CDR3 length is 14 residues. CDR3: CASRGPLGTGELFF. In nucleotides, the CDR3 is TGTGCCAGCAGAGGACCGCTCGGCACCGGGGAGCTGTTTTTT.

This clonotype was seen ten or more times. V is TRBV12-3 or TRBV12-4 and J is TRBJ2-6, with no clear D. Trimming pared 0 bases from V and 2 bases from J, leaving 2 bases between. The CDR3 loop spans 14 amino acids. The chain's CDR3 is CASSLAPGANVLTF. The CDR3 DNA follows: TGTGCCAGCAGTTTAGCCCCTGGGGCCAACGTCCTGACTTTC.

Comment on this clonotype: At one boundary the junction diverges from the germline segment, which might be a read error. V is TRBV2 and J is TRBJ2-5, with a possible D match to TRBD1 (6 bases). Germline V gene data show CDR1 as SNHLY and CDR2 as FYNNEI. The CDR3 sequence is 14 residues long. CDR3 in DNA: TGTGCCAGCGGTGAAACAGGGTTCCAAGAGACCCAGTACTTC. It encodes CASGETGFQETQYF.

This clonotype was detected many times. This chain connects TRBV9 to TRBJ2-1; 11 nucleotides agree with TRBD2. From germline, CDR1 is SGDLS and CDR2 YYNGEE. The V segment lost 5 bases and the J segment 5 bases; nucleotides outside the gene matches: 3. This CDR3 is 14 amino acids long. CDR3 in DNA: TGTGCCAGCAGAGGGACTAGCGGCGACAATGAGCAGTTCTTC. It is translated as CASRGTSGDNEQFF.

The genes are TRBV7-2 and TRBJ2-4; tentatively, D is TRBD2 (5 bases). The CDR3 totals 16 residues. V dropped 4 bases and J dropped 2 bases, with 15 bases sitting between them. Germline V gene sequence: CDR1 SGHTA, CDR2 FQGNSA. This CDR3 reads CASSSAGRSTKNIQYF. The CDR3 DNA follows: TGTGCCAGCAGCTCTGCGGGCCGGTCGACCAAAAACATTCAGTACTTC.

This clonotype has ten or more counts. Written as DNA, the CDR3 is TGCAGTGCTAGAGATGACGGCCGGGACCTGAGGGGCACCGGGGAGCTGTTTTTT. This translates into CSARDDGRDLRGTGELFF. The chain combines TRBV20-1 with TRBJ2-2; D possibly matches TRBD1 or TRBD2 (5 bases each). Germline values: CDR1 DFQATT, CDR2 SNEGSKA (reference sequence). V was pared by 0 bases and J by 4 bases, with 21 bases between. CDR3 length equals 18 residues.

There are many counts of this clonotype. CDR3 DNA: TGCAGTGCCGACGGACTAGCGGGAGGGCCCCACAATGAGCAGTTCTTC. The encoded protein is CSADGLAGGPHNEQFF. The V and J genes are TRBV20-1 and TRBJ2-1, with 15 bases aligning to TRBD2. CDR3 length equals 16 residues. Germline assignment: CDR1 DFQATT and CDR2 SNEGSKA (reference sequence). V trimming: 6 bases; J trimming: 5 bases; junction bases outside the gene matches: 8.

The table lists this clonotype with many counts. The chain combines TRBV5-1 with TRBJ2-1, with D possibly matching TRBD2 (5 bases). Trimming took 1 base from V and 9 from J, leaving 17 bases between them. Germline V lookup: CDR1 SGHRS, CDR2 YFSETQ. The CDR3 runs 15 residues. CDR3 region: CASSLSSDSSGEQFF. CDR3 bases: TGCGCCAGCAGCTTGAGCTCGGACTCTTCCGGTGAGCAGTTCTTC.

This clonotype came up many times. The chain uses TRBV20-1 and TRBJ1-2, with a weak D call TRBD1 (5 bases). Trimming left V 1 base short and J 4 bases short, with 10 bases between. The length of the CDR3 is 13 residues. CDR1 is DFQATT and CDR2 is SNEGSKA in the germline V gene (reference sequence). The CDR3 sequence: CSARAPGRYGYTF. In DNA form, the CDR3 reads TGCAGTGCTAGAGCCCCAGGGCGCTATGGCTACACCTTC.

This clonotype was seen at least ten times. The genes are TRBV29-1 and TRBJ2-7, with a tentative D call TRBD1 (6 bases). Trimming cost V 6 bases and J 6 bases, with 15 bases left between them. This CDR3 comprises 12 residues. The germline gives CDR1 SQVTM, CDR2 ANQGSEA. CDR3 region: CSVRDNMIEQYF. DNA for the CDR3: TGCAGCGTCCGGGACAACATGATCGAGCAGTACTTC.

The V gene is TRBV20-1, the J gene TRBJ2-3; maybe TRBD2 (5 bases). The CDR3 loop spans 15 amino acids. The V end lost 0 bases, the J end lost 1 base, and 11 bases lay between the germline ends. CDR1 DFQATT and CDR2 SNEGSKA come from the germline V gene (reference sequence). This CDR3 reads CSAREWLAGTDTQYF. CDR3 nucleotide sequence: TGCAGTGCTAGAGAGTGGCTAGCTGGCACAGATACGCAGTATTTT.

This sequence joins TRBV6-5 and TRBJ2-7; D is possibly TRBD1 (6 bases). Germline V gene data show CDR1 as MNHEY and CDR2 as SVGAGI. V lost 9 bases, J lost 2 bases, and 8 bases lay in between. This CDR3 spans 11 amino acids. CDR3 sequence: CARQGTYEQYF. CDR3 bases: TGTGCCAGGCAGGGGACCTACGAGCAGTACTTC.

The chain couples TRBV19 to TRBJ1-3; TRBD1 might be the D (6 bases). Germline CDR1 and CDR2: LNHDA and SQIVND (reference sequence). The CDR3 is 13 amino acids. The V gene lost 7 bases and the J gene lost 0 bases, with 7 bases spanning the gap. This chain's CDR3 is CASKTGSGNTIYF. The CDR3 DNA follows: TGTGCCAGTAAGACAGGCTCTGGAAACACCATATATTTT.

The chain couples TRBV30 to TRBJ2-1; 9 bases align to TRBD1. CDR1 and CDR2 from the germline V gene are GTSNPN and SVGIG (reference sequence). V was pared by 1 base and J by 4 bases, with 11 bases of the junction left unmatched. CDR3 size: 17 residues. Here the CDR3 DNA reads TGTGCCTGGAGTGGCCAAGGGGGGGACAGGGCTTACAATGAGCAGTTCTTC. This translates into CAWSGQGGDRAYNEQFF.

Ten or more counts support this clonotype. The gene calls are TRBV6-4 and TRBJ2-1, with 10 nucleotides matching TRBD2. Germline loops: CDR1 MRHNA, CDR2 SNTAGT. This CDR3 spans 15 amino acids. Trimming took 0 bases from V and 5 from J; bases not matched to a gene: 1. CDR3 nucleotides: TGTGCCAGCAGTGACTCCGGGACTAGCGACAATGAGCAGTTCTTC. Residues: CASSDSGTSDNEQFF.

This clonotype showed up many times. The chain couples TRBV5-1 to TRBJ1-1, with D perhaps TRBD1 (6 bases). The CDR3 runs 15 residues. The germline V and J ends were trimmed by 4 bases and 7 bases, with 20 bases remaining between them. The germline CDR1 and CDR2 sequences are SGHRS and YFSETQ. CDR3 nucleotides: TGCGCCAGCAGCCGCGATCAGGGGCCGGTGGGTGAAGCTTTCTTT. This encodes CASSRDQGPVGEAFF.

This clonotype was observed many times. This chain links TRBV28 with TRBJ2-7; TRBD1 is a possible D gene (6 bases). The V gene lost 8 bases and the J gene lost 2 bases, with 16 bases spanning the gap. Germline V gene sequence: CDR1 MDHEN, CDR2 SYDVKM. The CDR3 has 14 residues. CDR3 in amino acids: CASEEHRDPYEQYF. Here the CDR3 DNA reads TGTGCCAGCGAAGAACACAGGGATCCCTACGAGCAGTACTTC.

This clonotype was recorded many times. This chain links TRBV29-1 with TRBJ1-2, with D unclear. Germline lookup yields CDR1 SQVTM and CDR2 ANQGSEA. This CDR3 contains 14 residues. The V end lost 4 bases, the J end lost 2 bases, and 14 bases lay between the germline ends. The CDR3 sequence: CSVGTLRDNYGYTF. Written as DNA, the CDR3 is TGCAGCGTTGGCACCCTGAGAGACAACTATGGCTACACCTTC.

This clonotype was seen many times. The genes are TRBV5-1 and TRBJ1-2, with TRBD1 as a possible D gene (5 bases). V lost 1 base to trimming and J lost 8 bases, with 12 bases between them. Per germline, CDR1 SGHRS and CDR2 YFSETQ. The CDR3 is 13 amino acids. The chain's CDR3 is CASSLSGGEGYTF. CDR3 in DNA: TGCGCCAGCAGCTTGTCGGGGGGTGAGGGCTACACCTTC.